The present entry profiles one T cell receptor beta chain with its context. Per germline, CDR1 MNHEY and CDR2 SMNVEV (reference sequence). V dropped 5 bases and J dropped 3 bases, with 20 bases sitting between them. The CDR3 sequence is 16 residues long. Primers used in a second PCR of about 6 to 12 cycles were a sample-barcoded 5' primer and a J-beta primer mix. MiXCR, run by TCRdb on the 5' RACE reads, gives a single entry per CDR3 protein. The table shows roughly 1,300,000 distinct CDR3 sequences, with around 59% occurring only once. This entry belongs to a study of blood T cells in healthy people across ages.

Sequenced: blood. The receptor was isolated from a man aged 18 to 29 in good health. This chain connects TRBV27 to TRBJ2-7, with D perhaps matching TRBD1 or TRBD2 (5 bases each). In nucleotides, the CDR3 is TGTGCCAGCAGTCCGTTGGATATGGGGGAGTACTACGAGCAGTACTTC. Protein: CASSPLDMGEYYEQYF.